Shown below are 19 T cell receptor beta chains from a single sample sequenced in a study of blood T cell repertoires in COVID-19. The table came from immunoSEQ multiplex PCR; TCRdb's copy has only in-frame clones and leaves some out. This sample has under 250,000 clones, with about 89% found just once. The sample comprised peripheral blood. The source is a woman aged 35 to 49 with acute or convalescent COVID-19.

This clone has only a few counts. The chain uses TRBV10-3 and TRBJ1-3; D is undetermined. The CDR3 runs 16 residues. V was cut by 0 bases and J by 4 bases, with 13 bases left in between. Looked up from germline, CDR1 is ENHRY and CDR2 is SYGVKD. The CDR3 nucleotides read TGTGCCATCAGTGAGTCATCGAGTTTGGGCGGAAACACCATATATTTT. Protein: CAISESSSLGGNTIYF.

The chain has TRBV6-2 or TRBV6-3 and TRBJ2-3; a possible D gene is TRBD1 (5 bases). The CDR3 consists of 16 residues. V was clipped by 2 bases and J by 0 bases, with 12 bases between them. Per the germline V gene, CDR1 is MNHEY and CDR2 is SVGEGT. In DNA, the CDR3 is TGTGCCAGCAGTTACAGACAGCTTACTAGCACAGATACGCAGTATTTT. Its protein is CASSYRQLTSTDTQYF.

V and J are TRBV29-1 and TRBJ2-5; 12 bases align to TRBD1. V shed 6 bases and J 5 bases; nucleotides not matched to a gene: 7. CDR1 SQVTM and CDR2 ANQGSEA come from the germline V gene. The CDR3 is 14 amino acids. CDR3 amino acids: CSVEGQGAGETQYF. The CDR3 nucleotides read TGCAGCGTCGAGGGACAGGGGGCAGGGGAGACCCAGTACTTC.

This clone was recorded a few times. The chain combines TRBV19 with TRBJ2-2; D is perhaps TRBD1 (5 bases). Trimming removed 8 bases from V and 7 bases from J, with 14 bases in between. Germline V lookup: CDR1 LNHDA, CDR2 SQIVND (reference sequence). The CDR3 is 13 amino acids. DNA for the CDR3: TGTGCCAGTTACGGACATCCAAACGGGGAGCTGTTTTTT. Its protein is CASYGHPNGELFF.

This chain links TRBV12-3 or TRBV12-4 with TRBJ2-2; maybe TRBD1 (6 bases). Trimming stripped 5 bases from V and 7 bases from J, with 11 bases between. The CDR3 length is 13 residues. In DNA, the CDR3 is TGTGCCAGCAGTCCAGGGGTCGGCGGGGAGCTGTTTTTT. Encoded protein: CASSPGVGGELFF.

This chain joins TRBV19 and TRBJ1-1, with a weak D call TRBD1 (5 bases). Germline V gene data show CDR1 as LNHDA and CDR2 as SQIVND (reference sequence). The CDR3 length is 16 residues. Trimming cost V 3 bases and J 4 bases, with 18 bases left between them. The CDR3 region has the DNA TGTGCCAGTAGTATCTCGCCAGGGCTGGGAAGCACTGAAGCTTTCTTT. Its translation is CASSISPGLGSTEAFF.

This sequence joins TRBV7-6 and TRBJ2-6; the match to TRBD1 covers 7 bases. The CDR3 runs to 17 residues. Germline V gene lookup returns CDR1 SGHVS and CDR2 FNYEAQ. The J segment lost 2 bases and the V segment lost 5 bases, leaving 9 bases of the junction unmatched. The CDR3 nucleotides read TGTGCCAGCAGCATTACAGGGGTTGAGACTGGGGCCAACGTCCTGACTTTC. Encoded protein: CASSITGVETGANVLTF.

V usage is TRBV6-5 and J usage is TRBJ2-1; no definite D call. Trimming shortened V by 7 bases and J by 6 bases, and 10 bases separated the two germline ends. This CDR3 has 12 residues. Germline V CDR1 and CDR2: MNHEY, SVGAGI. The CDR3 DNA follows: TGTGCCAGCATGTCCCAGATCAATGAGCAGTTCTTC. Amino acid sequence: CASMSQINEQFF.

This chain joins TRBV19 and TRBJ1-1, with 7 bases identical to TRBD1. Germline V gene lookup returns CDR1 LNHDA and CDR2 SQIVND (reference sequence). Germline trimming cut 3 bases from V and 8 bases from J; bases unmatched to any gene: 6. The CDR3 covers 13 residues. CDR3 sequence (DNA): TGTGCCAGTAGTATGGGACAGCATATGGAAGCTTTCTTT. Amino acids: CASSMGQHMEAFF.

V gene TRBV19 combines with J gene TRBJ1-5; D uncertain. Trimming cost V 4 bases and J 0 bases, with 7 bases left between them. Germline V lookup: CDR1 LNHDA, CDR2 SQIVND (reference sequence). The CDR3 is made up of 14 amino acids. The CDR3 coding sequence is TGTGCCAGTAGTACCCCAATTAGCAATCAGCCCCAGCATTTT. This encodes CASSTPISNQPQHF.

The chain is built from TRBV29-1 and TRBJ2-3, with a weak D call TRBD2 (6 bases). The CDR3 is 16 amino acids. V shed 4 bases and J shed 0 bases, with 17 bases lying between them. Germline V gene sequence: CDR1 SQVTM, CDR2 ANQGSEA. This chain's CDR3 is CSVVGGEEGSTDTQYF. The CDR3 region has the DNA TGCAGCGTTGTGGGAGGAGAGGAGGGGAGCACAGATACGCAGTATTTT.

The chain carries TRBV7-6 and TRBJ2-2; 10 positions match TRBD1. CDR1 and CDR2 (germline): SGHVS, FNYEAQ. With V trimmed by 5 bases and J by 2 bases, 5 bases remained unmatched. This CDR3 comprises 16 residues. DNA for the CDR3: TGTGCCAGCAGCCACGGGACAGGGGCCAACACCGGGGAGCTGTTTTTT. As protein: CASSHGTGANTGELFF.

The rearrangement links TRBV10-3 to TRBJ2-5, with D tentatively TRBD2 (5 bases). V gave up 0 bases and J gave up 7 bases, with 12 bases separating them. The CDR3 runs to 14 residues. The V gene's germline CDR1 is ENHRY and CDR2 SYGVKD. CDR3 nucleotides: TGTGCCATCAGTGAGTCAAGGGAAGAGGGGACCCAGTACTTC. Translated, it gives CAISESREEGTQYF.

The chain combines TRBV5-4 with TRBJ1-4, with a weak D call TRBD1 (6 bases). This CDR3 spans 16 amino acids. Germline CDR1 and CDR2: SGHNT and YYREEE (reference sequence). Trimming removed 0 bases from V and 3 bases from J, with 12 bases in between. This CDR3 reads CASSLAGGGANEKLFF. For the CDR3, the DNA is TGTGCCAGCAGCTTGGCGGGGGGCGGGGCTAATGAAAAACTGTTTTTT.

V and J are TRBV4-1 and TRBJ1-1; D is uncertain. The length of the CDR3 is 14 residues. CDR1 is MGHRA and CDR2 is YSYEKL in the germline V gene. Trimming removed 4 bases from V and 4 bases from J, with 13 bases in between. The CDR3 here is CASSRGRVGTEAFF. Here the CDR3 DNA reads TGCGCCAGCAGCCGAGGGAGGGTGGGCACTGAAGCTTTCTTT.

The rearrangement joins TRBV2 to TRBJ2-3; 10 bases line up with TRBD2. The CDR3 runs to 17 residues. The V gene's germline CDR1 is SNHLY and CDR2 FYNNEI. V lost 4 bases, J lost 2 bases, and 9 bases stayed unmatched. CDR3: CASSGPSGGPTTDTQYF. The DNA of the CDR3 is TGTGCCAGCAGTGGACCTAGCGGGGGCCCTACCACAGATACGCAGTATTTT.

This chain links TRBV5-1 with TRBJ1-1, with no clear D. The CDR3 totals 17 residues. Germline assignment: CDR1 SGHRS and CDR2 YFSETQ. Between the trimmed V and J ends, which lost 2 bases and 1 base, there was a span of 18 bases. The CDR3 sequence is CASSFSSLPGSNTEAFF. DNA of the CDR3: TGCGCCAGCAGCTTCAGCAGCCTTCCGGGGTCGAACACTGAAGCTTTCTTT.

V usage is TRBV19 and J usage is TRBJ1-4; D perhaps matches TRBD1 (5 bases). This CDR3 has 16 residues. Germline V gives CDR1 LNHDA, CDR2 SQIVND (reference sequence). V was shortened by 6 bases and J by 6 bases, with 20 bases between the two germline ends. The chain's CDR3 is CASSLILVGLDEKLFF. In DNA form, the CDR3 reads TGTGCCAGTAGCCTAATTCTGGTGGGACTAGATGAAAAACTGTTTTTT.

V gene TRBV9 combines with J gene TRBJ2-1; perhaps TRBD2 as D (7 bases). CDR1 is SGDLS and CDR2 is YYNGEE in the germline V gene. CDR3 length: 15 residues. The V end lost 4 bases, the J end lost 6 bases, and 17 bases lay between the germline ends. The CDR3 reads CASSPPGGLSNEQFF. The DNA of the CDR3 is TGTGCCAGCAGCCCCCCGGGGGGCCTTTCCAATGAGCAGTTCTTC. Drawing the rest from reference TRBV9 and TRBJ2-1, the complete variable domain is DSGVTQTPKHLITATGQRVTLRCSPRSGDLSVYWYQQSLDQGLQFLIQYYNGEERAKGNILERFSAQQFPDLHSELNLSSLELGDSALYFCASSPPGGLSNEQFFGPGTRLTVL.